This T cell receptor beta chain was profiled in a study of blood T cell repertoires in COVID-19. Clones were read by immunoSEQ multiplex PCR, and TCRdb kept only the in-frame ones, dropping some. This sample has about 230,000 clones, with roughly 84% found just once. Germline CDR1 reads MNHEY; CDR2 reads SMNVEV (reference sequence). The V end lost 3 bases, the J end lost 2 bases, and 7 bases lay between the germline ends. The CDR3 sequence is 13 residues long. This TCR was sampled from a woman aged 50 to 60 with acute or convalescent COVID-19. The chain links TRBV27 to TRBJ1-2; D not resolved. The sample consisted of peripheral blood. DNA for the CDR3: TGTGCCAGCAGTTTGGGAGGCAACTATGGCTACACCTTC. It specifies CASSLGGNYGYTF.